One sample yielded the 26 T cell receptor beta chains listed below, sequenced in a study of CD8 T cells in ankylosing spondylitis. MiXCR was run by TCRdb on the 5' RACE reads, yielding one entry per CDR3 protein. The table has roughly 150,000 distinct CDR3 sequences, roughly 34% seen once. The sequencing input was synovial fluid, either unsorted or a sorted T cell fraction (not recorded which). The origin of the receptors is a male donor with ankylosing spondylitis.

J is TRBJ2-7 and V is TRBV28, with no clear D. CDR1 is MDHEN, CDR2 SYDVKM, per germline. The CDR3 runs to 13 residues. V was clipped by 5 bases and J by 2 bases, with 10 bases between them. The CDR3 DNA follows: TGTGCCAGCAGTCGTGGACGAGCCTACGAGCAGTACTTC. Protein: CASSRGRAYEQYF.

This rearrangement joins TRBV5-1 to TRBJ2-5, with D perhaps matching TRBD1 (5 bases). The CDR3 totals 14 residues. Germline-derived CDR1 and CDR2 are SGHRS and YFSETQ. Trimming removed 4 bases from V and 2 bases from J, with 12 bases in between. The chain's CDR3 is CASSTRTSQETQYF. Here the CDR3 DNA reads TGCGCCAGCAGCACCAGGACAAGTCAAGAGACCCAGTACTTC. Filled out from reference TRBV5-1 and TRBJ2-5, the complete variable domain reads KAGVTQTPRYLIKTRGQQVTLSCSPISGHRSVSWYQQTPGQGLQFLFEYFSETQRNKGNFPGRFSGRQFSNSRSEMNVSTLELGDSALYLCASSTRTSQETQYFGPGTRLLVL.

Turning to this clonotype: Being one base from a much bigger clone, this may be a read error. The chain links TRBV20-1 to TRBJ2-1; 8 bases are a match to TRBD2. After removal of 3 bases from V and 3 bases from J, the junction contained 7 bases not matched to a gene. CDR3 length equals 15 residues. Germline-derived CDR1 and CDR2 are DFQATT and SNEGSKA (reference sequence). The CDR3 protein is CSARVSGNIYNEQFF. As DNA, the CDR3 is TGCAGTGCTAGGGTTAGCGGGAACATCTACAATGAGCAGTTCTTC.

The sample holds many counts of this clonotype. In DNA, the CDR3 is TGCGCCAGCAGCTTGAGTCTTCTTCATGAGAGGAACACTGAAGCTTTCTTT. It yields the protein CASSLSLLHERNTEAFF. The chain employs TRBV5-1 and TRBJ1-1, with no clear D. This CDR3 is built from 17 residues. The V end lost 1 base, the J end lost 1 base, and 17 bases lay between the germline ends. Germline CDR1 SGHRS, CDR2 YFSETQ.

This clonotype came up a few times. This rearrangement joins TRBV7-8 to TRBJ1-6, with a weak D call TRBD1 (6 bases). The germline gives CDR1 SGHVS, CDR2 FQNEAQ. This CDR3 spans 17 amino acids. V lost 6 bases to trimming and J lost 6 bases, with 21 bases between them. The CDR3 spells CASRPTGGQSFNSPLHF. The CDR3 nucleotides are TGTGCCAGCAGACCCACCGGGGGGCAGTCTTTTAATTCACCCCTCCACTTT.

The rearrangement joins TRBV5-5 to TRBJ1-1; maybe TRBD1 (5 bases). This CDR3 contains 16 residues. Between the trimmed V and J ends, which lost 0 bases and 1 base, there was a span of 13 bases. The germline V gene encodes CDR1 SGHKS and CDR2 YYEKEE (reference sequence). Here the CDR3 reads CASSLGSVRGNTEAFF. DNA for the CDR3: TGTGCCAGCAGCTTGGGCAGCGTGAGGGGGAACACTGAAGCTTTCTTT.

The V and J genes are TRBV7-9 and TRBJ1-1; 7 bases are shared with TRBD1. The CDR3 is 13 residues long. CDR1 and CDR2 (germline): SEHNR, FQNEAQ (reference sequence). V was pared by 5 bases and J by 8 bases, with 8 bases of the junction left unmatched. CDR3 in amino acids: CASSPGTALEAFF. The DNA of the CDR3 is TGTGCCAGCAGCCCCGGGACAGCCCTAGAAGCTTTCTTT.

V and J are TRBV29-1 and TRBJ2-7; 9 bases match TRBD1. Germline values: CDR1 SQVTM, CDR2 ANQGSEA. The CDR3 totals 12 residues. V gave up 7 bases and J gave up 4 bases; unmatched junction bases: 5. In DNA form, the CDR3 reads TGCAGCGGGGGGACAGGGAGATACGAGCAGTACTTC. It is translated as CSGGTGRYEQYF.

This clonotype was detected a few times. The chain joins TRBV5-5 to TRBJ2-7; 9 nucleotides line up with TRBD1. This CDR3 has 15 residues. The germline V gene has CDR1 SGHKS and CDR2 YYEKEE (reference sequence). J gave up 0 bases and V 4 bases, and 5 bases lay outside the gene matches. Here the CDR3 DNA reads TGTGCCAGCAGCCCCGGGACAGGGTACTCCTACGAGCAGTACTTC. Protein: CASSPGTGYSYEQYF.

This clonotype was seen repeatedly, ten times or more. The V gene is TRBV3-1, the J gene TRBJ1-2, with D maybe TRBD1 (6 bases). Germline values: CDR1 LGHDT, CDR2 YNNKEL (reference sequence). The length of the CDR3 is 16 residues. V was clipped by 0 bases and J by 6 bases, with 17 bases between them. CDR3: CASSQEGKGVRNGYTF. CDR3 bases: TGTGCCAGCAGCCAAGAAGGAAAGGGGGTCCGGAATGGCTACACCTTC.

In its sample, this clonotype was seen a few times. V and J are TRBV30 and TRBJ1-1; TRBD1 might be the D (5 bases). This CDR3 has 15 amino acids. The germline V gene encodes CDR1 GTSNPN and CDR2 SVGIG (reference sequence). Trimming shortened V by 0 bases and J by 0 bases, and 11 bases separated the two germline ends. The CDR3 protein is CAWSVQVRMNTEAFF. CDR3 sequence (DNA): TGTGCCTGGAGTGTACAGGTCAGGATGAACACTGAAGCTTTCTTT.

This clonotype has just a few counts. This sequence joins TRBV12-3 or TRBV12-4 and TRBJ2-5; D gene ambiguous. This CDR3 has 14 amino acids. V lost 4 bases and J lost 1, with 10 bases in between. CDR3 nucleotides: TGTGCCAGCAGTTGGGGAATAGGCCAAGAGACCCAGTACTTC. As protein: CASSWGIGQETQYF.

The chain joins TRBV24-1 to TRBJ2-1; D may be TRBD1 (5 bases). The CDR3 covers 16 residues. The ends were cut back, 3 bases at V and 4 bases at J, with 15 bases in the middle. The germline V gene has CDR1 KGHDR and CDR2 SFDVKD. The CDR3 nucleotides read TGTGCCACCAGTGATCCCGCAGGGCCTTCTTACAATGAGCAGTTCTTC. It encodes CATSDPAGPSYNEQFF.

This clonotype was picked up a small number of times. This chain uses TRBV4-2 with TRBJ1-2; a weak D match, TRBD1 (6 bases). Germline CDR1 is LGHNA and CDR2 is YNFKEQ. The CDR3 loop spans 15 amino acids. V was shortened by 0 bases and J by 4 bases, with 12 bases between the two germline ends. CDR3 protein: CASSQDRTTGYGYTF. The CDR3 DNA reads as TGTGCCAGCAGCCAAGATAGGACGACAGGCTATGGCTACACCTTC.

The rearrangement links TRBV12-3 or TRBV12-4 to TRBJ1-5; 9 bases align to TRBD1. Trimming cost V 5 bases and J 4 bases; bases outside gene matches: 3. This CDR3 comprises 14 residues. The CDR3 loop is CASSLQGANQPQHF. CDR3 bases: TGTGCCAGCAGTCTACAGGGGGCGAATCAGCCCCAGCATTTT.

The chain links TRBV7-8 to TRBJ2-1; 8 bases fit TRBD1. The CDR3 covers 17 residues. Germline values: CDR1 SGHVS, CDR2 FQNEAQ. The ends lost 0 bases at V and 1 base at J; junction bases unmatched: 5. The CDR3 DNA follows: TGTGCCAGCAGCTTAGCGGTCAGGGGGCTATCCTACAATGAGCAGTTCTTC. It specifies CASSLAVRGLSYNEQFF.

Ten or more counts support this clonotype. CDR3 nucleotides: TGTGCCAGCAGCCCCACCCGGGGGGGGACCGGGGAGCTGTTTTTT. Amino acid sequence: CASSPTRGGTGELFF. V is TRBV12-3 or TRBV12-4 and J is TRBJ2-2, with 8 bases lining up with TRBD2. The V and J ends lost 6 bases and 5 bases, in that order; junction bases with no gene match: 8. This CDR3 is built from 15 residues.

The sample holds a few counts of this clonotype. This sequence joins TRBV27 and TRBJ1-3; tentative D call: TRBD1 (6 bases). With 4 bases removed from V and 3 bases from J, the gap between germline ends came to 16 bases. Germline CDR1 MNHEY, CDR2 SMNVEV (reference sequence). The CDR3 runs to 16 residues. DNA of the CDR3: TGTGCCAGCAGTTCCTCAACAGGGTTACGTGGAAACACCATATATTTT. Its translation is CASSSSTGLRGNTIYF.

The V gene is TRBV24-1, the J gene TRBJ1-2; the match to TRBD1 covers 7 bases. CDR1 is KGHDR, CDR2 SFDVKD, per germline. The CDR3 contains 14 residues. The V segment lost 9 bases and the J segment 4 bases; nucleotides outside the gene matches: 10. As DNA, the CDR3 is TGTGCCACCTCTCCCGGCAGGGGGACCTATGGCTACACCTTC. This encodes CATSPGRGTYGYTF.

The V gene is TRBV4-1, the J gene TRBJ2-3; TRBD2 agrees at 9 bases. Losses at the gene ends were 2 bases for V and 2 bases for J; bases not matched to a gene: 5. Germline lookup yields CDR1 MGHRA and CDR2 YSYEKL. The CDR3 covers 16 residues. The chain's CDR3 is CASSQTGTSPTDTQYF. The CDR3 DNA reads as TGCGCCAGCAGCCAAACGGGGACTAGCCCCACAGATACGCAGTATTTT.

The V call is TRBV9, the J call TRBJ1-6; no firm D call. This CDR3 has 13 amino acids. In germline, CDR1 is SGDLS, CDR2 YYNGEE. Deletions cut 5 bases from V and 0 bases from J, with 3 bases between. The CDR3: CASSNSYNSPLHF. Written as DNA, the CDR3 is TGTGCCAGCAGTAACTCCTATAATTCACCCCTCCACTTT.

This chain links TRBV7-8 with TRBJ2-1; the D call may be TRBD1 or TRBD2 (5 bases each). The CDR3 has 15 residues. Trimming pared 5 bases from V and 6 bases from J, leaving 17 bases between. Germline loops: CDR1 SGHVS, CDR2 FQNEAQ. In DNA, the CDR3 is TGTGCCAGCAGCCCCTGGGGGTCCTATAGCAATGAGCAGTTCTTC. Translating it yields CASSPWGSYSNEQFF.

J is TRBJ2-1 and V is TRBV6-2 or TRBV6-3, with D possibly matching TRBD2 (6 bases). This CDR3 has 17 residues. The germline CDR1 and CDR2 sequences are MNHEY and SVGEGT. Trimming took 8 bases from V and 12 from J, leaving 32 bases between them. The CDR3: CASDLNLRTTPIEGQFF. In DNA, the CDR3 is TGTGCCAGCGATCTAAACCTAAGGACTACACCCATAGAGGGGCAGTTCTTC.

This chain links TRBV5-1 with TRBJ1-4; TRBD1 might be the D (5 bases). The CDR3 consists of 15 residues. Trimming removed 4 bases at V and 7 bases at J, with 17 bases between. CDR1 and CDR2 from the germline V gene are SGHRS and YFSETQ. In DNA form, the CDR3 reads TGCGCCAGCAGCGTGGGGACCGCGGTGGGTGAAAAACTGTTTTTT. Protein: CASSVGTAVGEKLFF. Using reference TRBV5-1 and TRBJ1-4 for the parts outside the CDR3, the full variable domain is KAGVTQTPRYLIKTRGQQVTLSCSPISGHRSVSWYQQTPGQGLQFLFEYFSETQRNKGNFPGRFSGRQFSNSRSEMNVSTLELGDSALYLCASSVGTAVGEKLFFGSGTQLSVL.

The chain combines TRBV5-1 with TRBJ1-6, with D hard to call. The V end was cut by 7 bases, the J end by 8 bases, with 13 bases between. This CDR3 has 13 residues. Germline V gives CDR1 SGHRS, CDR2 YFSETQ. CDR3 sequence: CASLGKRDSPLHF. CDR3 DNA sequence: TGCGCCAGCTTGGGAAAGAGGGATTCACCCCTCCACTTT.

This clonotype was seen a handful of times. The rearrangement links TRBV3-1 to TRBJ1-1; 7 bases are shared with TRBD1. Trimming cost V 0 bases and J 4 bases; bases outside gene matches: 2. From germline, CDR1 is LGHDT and CDR2 YNNKEL (reference sequence). This CDR3 is built from 14 residues. CDR3 DNA: TGTGCCAGCAGCCAAGATCACAGGGGCACTGAAGCTTTCTTT. Its translation: CASSQDHRGTEAFF. Using reference TRBV3-1 and TRBJ1-1 for the parts outside the CDR3, the full variable domain is DTAVSQTPKYLVTQMGNDKSIKCEQNLGHDTMYWYKQDSKKFLKIMFSYNNKELIINETVPNRFSPKSPDKAHLNLHINSLELGDSAVYFCASSQDHRGTEAFFGQGTRLTVV.